Listed below are T cell receptor beta chains from one sample, sequenced in a study of T cells expressing NK-cell markers. TCRdb reprocessed the 5' RACE reads and stores each CDR3 protein as one record, lacking DNA. Recorded for this sample: 250,000 or so distinct CDR3 sequences. Specimen: blood T cells: a sorted CD56 or NKG2C T cell subset, CD4+ or CD8+ T cells, or bulk PBMC T cells (not recorded which). The receptors were sampled from a woman between 18 and 69 years old in good health. The CDR3 runs from the conserved cysteine through the conserved F or W. Fields, in order: V gene, J gene, CDR3 protein.

v_gene: TRBV20-1
j_gene: TRBJ2-2
CDR3aa: CSARVAGYTGELFF

v_gene: TRBV19
j_gene: TRBJ2-7
CDR3aa: CASRGQGAMYEQYF

v_gene: TRBV20-1
j_gene: TRBJ2-1
CDR3aa: CSARTQGAILVQFF

v_gene: TRBV11-2
j_gene: TRBJ1-1
CDR3aa: CASSLTTGAVTEAFF

v_gene: TRBV7-2
j_gene: TRBJ2-2
CDR3aa: CASSPGTNTGELFF

v_gene: TRBV5-5
j_gene: TRBJ1-1
CDR3aa: CASSIDRRGNTEAFF

v_gene: TRBV3-1
j_gene: TRBJ2-1
CDR3aa: CASSPQGQKLYNEQFF

v_gene: TRBV28
j_gene: TRBJ2-1
CDR3aa: CASSLRGVGSYNEQFF

v_gene: TRBV28
j_gene: TRBJ1-5
CDR3aa: CATRRGLTQPQHF

v_gene: TRBV20-1
j_gene: TRBJ2-1
CDR3aa: CSARDPGGGTYNEQFF

v_gene: TRBV20-1
j_gene: TRBJ2-7
CDR3aa: CSARPPQTPAYEQYF

v_gene: TRBV19
j_gene: TRBJ1-2
CDR3aa: CASSTKTGTNGYTF

v_gene: TRBV12-3/TRBV12-4
j_gene: TRBJ2-1
CDR3aa: CASRDRGYNEQFF

v_gene: TRBV19
j_gene: TRBJ2-5
CDR3aa: CASSMRHPVVQETQYF

v_gene: TRBV9
j_gene: TRBJ2-5
CDR3aa: CASSVASVRYQETQYF

v_gene: TRBV5-1
j_gene: TRBJ2-3
CDR3aa: CASSGTASTDTQYF

v_gene: TRBV5-1
j_gene: TRBJ1-1
CDR3aa: CASSLAAVNTEAFF

v_gene: TRBV20-1
j_gene: TRBJ2-7
CDR3aa: CSPLTFGRASSYEQYF

v_gene: TRBV19
j_gene: TRBJ2-2
CDR3aa: CASSIFGIRFLNTGELFF

v_gene: TRBV24-1
j_gene: TRBJ1-1
CDR3aa: CATSDADRGLGRAFF

v_gene: TRBV12-3/TRBV12-4
j_gene: TRBJ1-2
CDR3aa: CASSLSPGRPNYGYTF

v_gene: TRBV6-1
j_gene: TRBJ2-5
CDR3aa: CASTKDRGYQETQYF

v_gene: TRBV20-1
j_gene: TRBJ2-5
CDR3aa: CSAIPYLYQETQYF

v_gene: TRBV7-9
j_gene: TRBJ1-4
CDR3aa: CASSPNDNAGINEKLFF

v_gene: TRBV5-6
j_gene: TRBJ2-2
CDR3aa: CASSFARPTGELFF

v_gene: TRBV3-1
j_gene: TRBJ2-7
CDR3aa: CASGRLTSTHEQYF

v_gene: TRBV6-2/TRBV6-3
j_gene: TRBJ2-1
CDR3aa: CASHYYNEQFF

v_gene: TRBV2
j_gene: TRBJ2-3
CDR3aa: CASSPRAGTQYF

v_gene: TRBV20-1
j_gene: TRBJ2-4
CDR3aa: CSARSGQGINIQYF

v_gene: TRBV6-5
j_gene: TRBJ1-1
CDR3aa: CASRYRGPDTEAFF

v_gene: TRBV4-3
j_gene: TRBJ2-2
CDR3aa: CASSQRPTNTGELFF

v_gene: TRBV28
j_gene: TRBJ2-7
CDR3aa: CASSFGGRFNYEQYF

v_gene: TRBV6-5
j_gene: TRBJ1-1
CDR3aa: CASSYSTRATEAFF

v_gene: TRBV15
j_gene: TRBJ2-4
CDR3aa: CATSRDLVAGGPLQF

v_gene: TRBV7-2
j_gene: TRBJ1-6
CDR3aa: CASSSGGSTTSPLHF

v_gene: TRBV18
j_gene: TRBJ2-5
CDR3aa: CASSPLGDPGMETQYF

v_gene: TRBV29-1
j_gene: TRBJ2-4
CDR3aa: CSVEVGKWVGGLGQRNIQYF

v_gene: TRBV2
j_gene: TRBJ1-5
CDR3aa: CASTLGHPTEQPQHF

v_gene: TRBV3-1
j_gene: TRBJ2-5
CDR3aa: CASSQERRNNQETQYF

v_gene: TRBV20-1
j_gene: TRBJ2-1
CDR3aa: CSAREWTSYNEQFF

v_gene: TRBV6-2/TRBV6-3
j_gene: TRBJ2-5
CDR3aa: CASSYAGQQETQYF

v_gene: TRBV3-1
j_gene: TRBJ1-5
CDR3aa: CASSQARAGSNQPQHF